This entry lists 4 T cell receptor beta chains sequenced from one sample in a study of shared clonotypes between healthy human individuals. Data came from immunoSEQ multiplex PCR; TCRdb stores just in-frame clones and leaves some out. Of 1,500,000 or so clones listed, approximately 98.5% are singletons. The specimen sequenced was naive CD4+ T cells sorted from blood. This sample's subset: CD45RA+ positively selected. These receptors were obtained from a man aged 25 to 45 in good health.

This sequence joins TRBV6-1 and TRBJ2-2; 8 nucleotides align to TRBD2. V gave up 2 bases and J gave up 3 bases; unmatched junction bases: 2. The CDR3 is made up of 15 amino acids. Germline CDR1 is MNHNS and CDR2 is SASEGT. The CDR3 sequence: CASSESGSYTGELFF. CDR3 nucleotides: TGTGCCAGCAGTGAAAGCGGGAGTTACACCGGGGAGCTGTTTTTT.

CDR3 region: CASTSPGSPLNEQFF. CDR3 sequence (DNA): TGCGCCAGCACTTCCCCCGGGTCCCCGCTTAATGAGCAGTTCTTC. J is TRBJ2-1 and V is TRBV5-1; D gene unclear. Trimming left V 6 bases short and J 7 bases short, with 20 bases between. CDR1 is SGHRS and CDR2 is YFSETQ in the germline V gene. The CDR3 runs 15 residues.

In nucleotides, the CDR3 is TGTGCCAGCAGACAAACCGGGACAGGGATGAATCAGCCCCAGCATTTT. Translated, it gives CASRQTGTGMNQPQHF. The chain uses TRBV28 and TRBJ1-5; TRBD1 aligns across 9 bases. CDR1 and CDR2 (germline): MDHEN, SYDVKM. CDR3 size: 16 residues. Germline trimming cut 6 bases from V and 4 bases from J; bases unmatched to any gene: 10.

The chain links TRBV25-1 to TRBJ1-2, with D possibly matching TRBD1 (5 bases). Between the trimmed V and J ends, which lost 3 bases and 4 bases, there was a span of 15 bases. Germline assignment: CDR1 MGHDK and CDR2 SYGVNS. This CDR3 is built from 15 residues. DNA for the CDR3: TGTGCCAGCAGTGACGACACGGGACGGAGCTATGGCTACACCTTC. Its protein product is CASSDDTGRSYGYTF.